This T cell receptor (beta chain) was profiled in a study of blood T cell repertoires in COVID-19. Study background: Sites across the United States, Italy and Spain contributed samples from acute and convalescent COVID-19. From T cells, B-cell-depleted T cells, or PBMCs came the material, which was cDNA or gDNA.

In the original analysis: Amplified reference gene primers provided the basis for estimating nucleated cell counts. The protocol was immunoSEQ multiplex PCR, while the TCRdb copy is restricted to in-frame clones and leaves out a portion. V, J and clone size are those of that table, while D and trimming were read from the DNA. This table has approximately 250,000 clones, just under 85% appearing once. Germline values: CDR1 LNHDA, CDR2 SQIVND (reference sequence). After removal of 6 bases from V and 0 bases from J, the junction contained 3 bases not matched to a gene. CDR3 length equals 15 residues. What was sequenced was peripheral blood. J is TRBJ2-7 and V is TRBV19, with 12 bases fitting TRBD2. This TCR was recovered from a woman aged 55-70 years with active or convalescent COVID-19. CDR3 residues: CASSPGLAGSYEQYF. CDR3 DNA sequence: TGTGCCAGTAGCCCGGGACTAGCGGGCTCCTACGAGCAGTACTTC. Filled out from reference TRBV19 and TRBJ2-7, the complete variable domain reads DGGITQSPKYLFRKEGQNVTLSCEQNLNHDAMYWYRQDPGQGLRLIYYSQIVNDFQKGDIAEGYSVSREKKESFPLTVTSAQKNPTAFYLCASSPGLAGSYEQYFGPGTRLTVT.